This T cell receptor beta chain was retrieved from a study of T-cell reconstitution after alpha-beta-depleted transplantation in children. Whole-study findings and limits: Alpha-beta T cells about two months after transplant reportedly derived from several hundred expanded graft clones. From surviving recipient T cells and thymic progenitors came the high day-60 TCRbeta diversity observed in some patients. At the one-year point after transplant, T-cell counts and TCRbeta diversity were found to come mostly from T cells that had been newly produced.

The table lists this clonotype with a few counts. What it binds is unknown. Germline V gene sequence: CDR1 LNHDA, CDR2 SQIVND (reference sequence). The junction had 8 bases not matched to a gene; V was cut back by 2 bases and J by 2 bases. CDR3 length: 17 amino acids. Unique molecular identifiers were used to barcode this TCRbeta library. Using its own MiXCR run on the PCR reads, TCRdb lists one record per CDR3 protein. Altogether 330,000 or so distinct CDR3 sequences are present, about 9.5% being singletons, with the ten largest covering roughly 7.1%. The receptor's source is a boy younger than two with acute myeloid leukemia, due to receive a stem cell transplant. The chain is built from TRBV19 and TRBJ2-7, with 11 bases fitting TRBD1. The input for sequencing was PBMCs, taken before TCRalphabeta/CD19-depleted stem cell transplant. The DNA for the CDR3 is TGTGCCAGTAGTATACCCGCGGACAGGGGGCTCCCCTACGAGCAGTACTTC. This encodes CASSIPADRGLPYEQYF.